Below are 13 T cell receptor beta chains sequenced from a single sample in a study of T cells in women clearing cervical HPV infection. Repertoires were generated with immunoSEQ multiplex PCR, while TCRdb's copy carries only in-frame clones and drops some. The sample spans under 20,000 clones; the ten largest clones claim 2.5% to 3.5%. The sequencing input was blood buffy coat. The receptor set was obtained from a woman between 18 and 75 years old with a cervical HPV16 infection that either progressed to CIN3+ or cleared (not recorded which).

A remark on this clone: The read gets to within 3 residues of the CDR3 end, and the germline J gene fills in the rest. The chain couples TRBV12-3 or TRBV12-4 to TRBJ1-1, with D uncertain. The CDR3 has 15 residues. The germline V and J ends were trimmed by 7 bases and 0 bases, with 15 bases remaining between them. The DNA read from the CDR3 is TGTGCCAGCAATGAGGGTCTAGCAATGAACACTGAA. Translating gives CASNEGLAMNTE. The whole CDR3 protein is CASNEGLAMNTEAFF.

A word on this clone: The read is 3 residues too short to cover the CDR3 end, so that end is filled in from the germline J gene. The chain combines TRBV18 with TRBJ1-4; no definite D call. The CDR3 extends over 15 amino acids. The V gene lost 3 bases and the J gene lost 8 bases, with 16 bases spanning the gap. CDR1 is KGHSH and CDR2 is LQKENI in the germline V gene. This chain's CDR3 is CASSPTGVIGEKLFF. Partial CDR3 DNA: TGTGCCAGCTCACCTACTGGAGTGATAGGGGAAAAA.

Of note for this clone: The CDR3 is cut off 3 residues early in the read; its end comes from the germline J gene. V usage is TRBV2 and J usage is TRBJ2-2, with D possibly TRBD2 on 5 matching bases. V was trimmed by 2 bases and J by 2 bases, leaving 9 bases between them. This CDR3 is 15 amino acids long. Germline CDR1 reads SNHLY; CDR2 reads FYNNEI. The sequenced CDR3 bases are TGTGCCAGCAGTGAAACTAGAGTAAACACCGGGGAG. Encoded protein: CASSETRVNTGE. The whole CDR3 reads CASSETRVNTGELFF.

On this clone itself: The read terminates 3 residues before the CDR3 end, so the remaining end is supplied by the germline J gene. V usage is TRBV19 and J usage is TRBJ2-5, with 11 bases that match TRBD1. Germline V gene data show CDR1 as LNHDA and CDR2 as SQIVND (reference sequence). With V trimmed by 8 bases and J by 4 bases, 9 bases remained unmatched. This CDR3 has 15 residues. CDR3 region: CASQDRGQGGETQYF. The part of the CDR3 DNA that was read is TGTGCCAGTCAGGACAGGGGGCAGGGGGGAGAGACC.

About this clone itself: The DNA ends 3 residues before the CDR3 does, and the rest of the CDR3 is filled in from the germline J gene. The V gene is TRBV20-1, the J gene TRBJ1-5; D not certain. V lost 1 base and J lost 3, with 19 bases in between. Per the germline V gene, CDR1 is DFQATT and CDR2 is SNEGSKA (reference sequence). This CDR3 comprises 17 residues. The CDR3 DNA, read in part, is TGCAGTGCTAGAGCAAATAAGCACCTTTATAACAATCAGCCC. Translated, it gives CSARANKHLYNNQP. In full, the CDR3 reads CSARANKHLYNNQPQHF.

About this clone itself: The sequence runs out 3 residues before the end of the CDR3; the remainder is reconstructed from the germline J gene. This rearrangement joins TRBV7-2 to TRBJ2-1, with TRBD2 identical over 13 bases. Trimming took 6 bases from V and 6 from J; bases not matched to a gene: 5. The length of the CDR3 is 15 residues. CDR1 is SGHTA and CDR2 is FQGNSA in the germline V gene. Partial CDR3 DNA: TGTGCCAGCAGACTAGCGGGGGGGCCTAGCAATGAG. This codes for CASRLAGGPSNE. The CDR3 in full is CASRLAGGPSNEQFF.

Concerning this clone: The sequence runs out 3 residues before the end of the CDR3; the remainder is reconstructed from the germline J gene. The chain uses TRBV12-3 or TRBV12-4 and TRBJ1-2, with D maybe TRBD1 (5 bases). The CDR3 runs to 15 residues. V lost 4 bases and J 7 bases, leaving 19 bases between the germline ends. The covered CDR3 bases are TGTGCCAGCAGTTCCCAGGCAGGGCTGGTCGGTGGC. Residues: CASSSQAGLVGG. The full CDR3 protein is CASSSQAGLVGGYTF.

With regard to this clone: The read falls 3 residues short of the CDR3 end, and the missing part is taken from the germline J gene. The rearrangement joins TRBV6-2 or TRBV6-3 to TRBJ1-1, with 8 bases matching TRBD1. There are 15 residues in the CDR3. V was pared by 5 bases and J by 0 bases, with 5 bases of the junction left unmatched. Germline values: CDR1 MNHEY, CDR2 SVGEGT. The CDR3 loop is CASSNGDRMNTEAFF. CDR3 bases read: TGTGCCAGCAGTAATGGGGACAGGATGAACACTGAA.

Regarding this clone: The observed sequence ends 3 residues before the CDR3 terminus, with the missing tail filled in from the germline J gene. The chain uses TRBV7-2 and TRBJ1-6; TRBD1 might be the D (5 bases). Deletions cut 5 bases from V and 6 bases from J, with 11 bases between. The CDR3 contains 14 residues. CDR1 is SGHTA, CDR2 FQGNSA, per germline. The part of the CDR3 DNA that was read is TGTGCCAGCAGCACGGGGGGACTTAATTCACCC. It encodes CASSTGGLNSP. The CDR3 as a whole reads CASSTGGLNSPLHF.

Of note for this clone: The read terminates 3 residues before the CDR3 end, so the remaining end is supplied by the germline J gene. V is TRBV13 and J is TRBJ2-1; tentatively, D is TRBD2 (6 bases). CDR1 is PRHDT and CDR2 is FYEKMQ in the germline V gene (reference sequence). The CDR3 sequence is 18 residues long. V was pared by 0 bases and J by 0 bases, with 15 bases between. CDR3 sequence reads: CASSLGLRGKSSYNEQFF. CDR3 DNA, as far as it was read: TGTGCCAGCAGCTTAGGTTTGCGGGGCAAGAGCTCCTACAATGAG. The whole variable domain, filled in from reference TRBV13 and TRBJ2-1, reads AAGVIQSPRHLIKEKRETATLKCYPIPRHDTVYWYQQGPGQDPQFLISFYEKMQSDKGSIPDRFSAQQFSDYHSELNMSSLELGDSALYFCASSLGLRGKSSYNEQFFGPGTRLTVL.

CDR3 sequence reads: CASSFLQGDGEKLFF. CDR3 DNA, as far as it was read: TGTGCCAGCAGCTTCCTACAGGGTGACGGTGAAAAA. V usage is TRBV7-9 and J usage is TRBJ1-4; maybe TRBD1 (6 bases). Read data end 3 residues before the CDR3 end; the end is taken from the germline J gene. V lost 3 bases and J 7 bases, leaving 15 bases between the germline ends. This CDR3 contains 15 residues. Germline V gene lookup returns CDR1 SEHNR and CDR2 FQNEAQ (reference sequence). Full variable domain (remainder filled in from reference TRBV7-9 and TRBJ1-4): DTGVSQNPRHKITKRGQNVTFRCDPISEHNRLYWYRQTLGQGPEFLTYFQNEAQLEKSRLLSDRFSAERPKGSFSTLEIQRTEQGDSAMYLCASSFLQGDGEKLFFGSGTQLSVL.

Comments on this clone: The DNA ends 3 residues before the CDR3 does, and the rest of the CDR3 is filled in from the germline J gene. J is TRBJ2-7 and V is TRBV27, with D possibly matching TRBD1 (5 bases). This CDR3 is built from 13 residues. The V and J ends lost 6 bases and 6 bases respectively, with 15 bases between them. Germline CDR1 and CDR2: MNHEY and SMNVEV (reference sequence). The CDR3 is CASSPTAAFEQYF. Incomplete CDR3 DNA: TGTGCCAGCAGCCCGACAGCTGCGTTCGAG.

Concerning this clone itself: The CDR3 end is not reached by the read, which stops 3 residues before it; the germline J gene fills it in. The chain recombines TRBV6-4 with TRBJ2-1, with TRBD1 identical over 11 bases. The germline gives CDR1 MRHNA, CDR2 SNTAGT. This CDR3 has 14 residues. V was clipped by 2 bases and J by 6 bases; unmatched bases: 0. CDR3 DNA (partial): TGTGCCAGCAGTGACGGGACAGGGGGCAATGAG. Protein product: CASSDGTGGNE. The CDR3, in full, reads CASSDGTGGNEQFF.